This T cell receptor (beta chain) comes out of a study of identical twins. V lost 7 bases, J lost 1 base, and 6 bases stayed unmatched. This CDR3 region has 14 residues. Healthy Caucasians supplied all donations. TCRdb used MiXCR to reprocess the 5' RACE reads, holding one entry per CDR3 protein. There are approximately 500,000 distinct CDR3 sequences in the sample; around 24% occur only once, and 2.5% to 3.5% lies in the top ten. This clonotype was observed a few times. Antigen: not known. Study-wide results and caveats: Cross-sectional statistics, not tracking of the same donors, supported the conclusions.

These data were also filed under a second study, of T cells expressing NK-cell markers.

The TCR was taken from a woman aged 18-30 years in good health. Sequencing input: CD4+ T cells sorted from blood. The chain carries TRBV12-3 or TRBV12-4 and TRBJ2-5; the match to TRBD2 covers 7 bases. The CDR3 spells CASISERGQETQYF. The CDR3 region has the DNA TGTGCCAGCATTTCGGAGCGGGGCCAAGAGACCCAGTACTTC.